These 29 T cell receptor beta chains originate from one sample sequenced in a study of cytomegalovirus exposure and HLA in healthy donors. The PCR was carried out with 60 Vbeta primers and 13 Jbeta primers. Assay used: immunoSEQ multiplex PCR; TCRdb lists only in-frame clones, some missing. In all, the sample yields 25,000 to 40,000 clones. Sequencing was performed on PBMCs. These receptors all come from a woman in her forties in good health and CMV-seropositive.

The chain joins TRBV7-9 to TRBJ2-3, with D perhaps TRBD2 (5 bases). CDR1 SEHNR and CDR2 FQNEAQ come from the germline V gene (reference sequence). Deletions cut 0 bases from V and 3 bases from J, with 13 bases between. The CDR3 runs to 16 residues. The CDR3 region is CASSLATQPGTDTQYF. The CDR3 DNA reads TGTGCCAGCAGCTTAGCTACACAACCGGGGACAGATACGCAGTATTTT.

This chain uses TRBV9 with TRBJ2-7; 9 bases map to TRBD2. CDR3 size: 15 residues. Trimming at V came to 0 bases and at J to 2 bases, leaving 3 bases not matched to a gene. In germline, CDR1 is SGDLS, CDR2 YYNGEE. The CDR3 protein is CASSVGASGTYEQYF. The CDR3 nucleotides are TGTGCCAGCAGCGTAGGTGCTAGCGGGACCTACGAGCAGTACTTC.

About this clone: The conserved phenylalanine or tryptophan normally closing the CDR3 is absent here, so this likely arose from a read error. It is unclear where the CDR3 begins or ends on the DNA, so no DNA is shown, and the CDR3 is as TCRdb lists it. The chain has TRBV5-6 and TRBJ2-4; TRBD2 is taken as the D call from the table, unchecked against the DNA. The CDR3 is made up of 14 amino acids, end residues included. Germline loops: CDR1 SGHDT, CDR2 YYEEEE. Here the CDR3 reads CASSSWGGAPGPDA.

This rearrangement joins TRBV7-2 to TRBJ1-2; TRBD1 might be the D (6 bases). The CDR3 is made up of 15 amino acids. V lost 0 bases and J lost 0, with 8 bases in between. The germline V gene has CDR1 SGHTA and CDR2 FQGNSA. The CDR3 DNA sequence: TGTGCCAGCAGCTTAGCCCGGACAGCTAACTATGGCTACACCTTC. As protein: CASSLARTANYGYTF.

This chain uses TRBV5-4 with TRBJ1-1; maybe TRBD1 (5 bases). Germline assignment: CDR1 SGHNT and CDR2 YYREEE (reference sequence). The CDR3 is 16 amino acids. V was pared by 6 bases and J by 3 bases, with 21 bases between. CDR3 in amino acids: CASTPTALSVYTEAFF. Written as DNA, the CDR3 is TGTGCCAGCACCCCGACAGCGCTTTCGGTGTACACTGAAGCTTTCTTT. The variable domain in full, completed from reference TRBV5-4 and TRBJ1-1, reads ETGVTQSPTHLIKTRGQQVTLRCSSQSGHNTVSWYQQALGQGPQFIFQYYREEENGRGNFPPRFSGLQFPNYSSELNVNALELDDSALYLCASTPTALSVYTEAFFGQGTRLTVV.

The chain links TRBV28 to TRBJ2-2; D may be TRBD2 (5 bases). V was pared by 5 bases and J by 3 bases, with 10 bases between. There are 14 residues in the CDR3. The germline V gene has CDR1 MDHEN and CDR2 SYDVKM. This CDR3 is CASSPRVYTGELFF. As DNA, the CDR3 is TGTGCCAGCAGTCCGAGGGTCTACACCGGGGAGCTGTTTTTT. The whole variable domain, filled in from reference TRBV28 and TRBJ2-2, reads DVKVTQSSRYLVKRTGEKVFLECVQDMDHENMFWYRQDPGLGLRLIYFSYDVKMKEKGDIPEGYSVSREKKERFSLILESASTNQTSMYLCASSPRVYTGELFFGEGSRLTVL.

V and J are TRBV11-3 and TRBJ2-7; perhaps TRBD1 as D (6 bases). The V end was cut by 1 base, the J end by 2 bases, with 24 bases between. The CDR3 spans 19 residues. The germline CDR1 and CDR2 sequences are SGHNT and YENEEA. In nucleotides, the CDR3 is TGTGCCAGCAGCTTAGGACTTATTTTTCGGGACAAGTTAGCCTACGAGCAGTACTTC. Its protein is CASSLGLIFRDKLAYEQYF.

The rearrangement uses TRBV11-2 and TRBJ2-7; D is possibly TRBD1 (7 bases). Germline V gene lookup returns CDR1 SGHAT and CDR2 FQNNGV. The CDR3 sequence is 14 residues long. V dropped 2 bases and J dropped 6 bases, with 14 bases sitting between them. The CDR3 loop reads CASSLRLQGGEQYF. The DNA of the CDR3 is TGTGCCAGCAGCTTAAGACTCCAGGGGGGCGAGCAGTACTTC.

The chain employs TRBV7-2 and TRBJ2-5; weak D call: TRBD1 (7 bases). CDR1 and CDR2 (germline): SGHTA, FQGNSA. The CDR3 is 15 amino acids. Deletions cut 5 bases from V and 2 bases from J, with 15 bases between. Here the CDR3 reads CASSLRGTEQETQYF. The CDR3, as DNA: TGTGCCAGCAGCCTCCGGGGGACAGAACAAGAGACCCAGTACTTC. The full variable domain, with the rest looked up from reference TRBV7-2 and TRBJ2-5, is GAGVSQSPSNKVTEKGKDVELRCDPISGHTALYWYRQSLGQGLEFLIYFQGNSAPDKSGLPSDRFSAERTGGSVSTLTIQRTQQEDSAVYLCASSLRGTEQETQYFGPGTRLLVL.

The V and J genes are TRBV5-1 and TRBJ1-1, with D possibly matching TRBD1 (5 bases). V shed 0 bases and J shed 4 bases, with 10 bases lying between them. Germline values: CDR1 SGHRS, CDR2 YFSETQ. CDR3 length: 14 amino acids. This chain's CDR3 is CASSLAGVGTEAFF. CDR3 nucleotides: TGCGCCAGCAGCTTGGCGGGGGTCGGCACTGAAGCTTTCTTT.

The V and J genes are TRBV5-6 and TRBJ1-1; 7 nucleotides align to TRBD1. The CDR3 loop spans 17 amino acids. Trimming removed 0 bases from V and 4 bases from J; junction bases left unmatched: 12. The V gene's germline CDR1 is SGHDT and CDR2 YYEEEE. CDR3 in DNA: TGTGCCAGCAGCTTGGTGAGGGACAGAATACACGGCACTGAAGCTTTCTTT. Protein product: CASSLVRDRIHGTEAFF.

CDR3 in amino acids: CASSQELFTSYNEQFF. The CDR3, as DNA: TGCGCCAGCAGCCAAGAACTATTCACGTCCTACAATGAGCAGTTCTTC. The rearrangement joins TRBV4-1 to TRBJ2-1; D uncertain. The CDR3 contains 16 residues. The V end was cut by 0 bases, the J end by 1 base, with 10 bases between. Per germline, CDR1 MGHRA and CDR2 YSYEKL.

V gene TRBV5-6 combines with J gene TRBJ2-7, with no clear D. The CDR3 is 13 residues long. Germline assignment: CDR1 SGHDT and CDR2 YYEEEE. Trimming took 2 bases from V and 5 from J, leaving 11 bases between them. The DNA of the CDR3 is TGTGCCAGCAGCTTAGTCTTCGCAGACGAGCAGTACTTC. Its translation: CASSLVFADEQYF. The variable domain in full, completed from reference TRBV5-6 and TRBJ2-7, reads DAGVTQSPTHLIKTRGQQVTLRCSPKSGHDTVSWYQQALGQGPQFIFQYYEEEERQRGNFPDRFSGHQFPNYSSELNVNALLLGDSALYLCASSLVFADEQYFGPGTRLTVT.

The rearrangement joins TRBV6-4 to TRBJ2-3, with D maybe TRBD2 (6 bases). Germline CDR1 and CDR2: MRHNA and SNTAGT. V dropped 8 bases and J dropped 2 bases, with 17 bases sitting between them. This CDR3 region has 15 residues. The CDR3 DNA is TGTGCCAGCTCCGGGACTGGAGGGTTCACAGATACGCAGTATTTT. It yields the protein CASSGTGGFTDTQYF.

V gene TRBV30 combines with J gene TRBJ2-1; 13 positions match TRBD2. With 3 bases clipped from V and 5 bases from J, the junction kept 10 bases outside the gene matches. Germline V gene lookup returns CDR1 GTSNPN and CDR2 SVGIG (reference sequence). The CDR3 covers 17 residues. The CDR3 reads CAWRAGTSGIRHNEQFF. The DNA of the CDR3 is TGTGCCTGGAGGGCCGGGACTAGCGGGATTAGACACAATGAGCAGTTCTTC. Full variable domain (rest looked up from reference TRBV30 and TRBJ2-1): SQTIHQWPATLVQPVGSPLSLECTVEGTSNPNLYWYRQAAGRGLQLLFYSVGIGQISSEVPQNLSASRPQDRQFILSSKKLLLSDSGFYLCAWRAGTSGIRHNEQFFGPGTRLTVL.

The CDR3 loop reads CARSQTLAGLYNEQFF. As DNA, the CDR3 is TGTGCCAGAAGCCAAACACTAGCGGGATTGTACAATGAGCAGTTCTTC. The rearrangement joins TRBV5-3 to TRBJ2-1, with 10 positions matching TRBD2. TRBV5-3 is reported as an ORF; its role is uncertain. Trimming took 4 bases from V and 4 from J; bases not matched to a gene: 8. This CDR3 is built from 16 residues.

The V gene is TRBV6-1, the J gene TRBJ2-7; D is perhaps TRBD1 (6 bases). The CDR3 totals 14 residues. Germline CDR1 is MNHNS and CDR2 is SASEGT. Trimming removed 5 bases at V and 1 base at J, with 12 bases between. CDR3 sequence (DNA): TGTGCCAGCAGTCCAGACAGGTCTTCCTACGAGCAGTACTTC. Translated, it gives CASSPDRSSYEQYF.

Considering frequency, this clone is medium-sized. The V gene is TRBV28, the J gene TRBJ2-1, with 7 bases fitting TRBD2. Germline CDR1 is MDHEN and CDR2 is SYDVKM. The CDR3 totals 13 residues. V trimming: 4 bases; J trimming: 7 bases; junction bases outside the gene matches: 4. In DNA, the CDR3 is TGTGCCAGCAGTTCCTTGGGGGGGAATGAGCAGTTCTTC. The encoded protein is CASSSLGGNEQFF.

The chain uses TRBV7-3 and TRBJ2-1; D might be TRBD1 (6 bases). CDR1 is SGHTA, CDR2 FQGTGA, per germline. V lost 2 bases to trimming and J lost 12 bases, with 8 bases between them. The CDR3 consists of 11 residues. CDR3 amino acids: CASSLGGWQFF. As DNA, the CDR3 is TGTGCCAGCAGCTTAGGGGGCTGGCAGTTCTTC.

V is TRBV30 and J is TRBJ2-5, with D hard to call. Germline V CDR1 and CDR2: GTSNPN, SVGIG (reference sequence). This CDR3 is 11 amino acids long. V was trimmed by 8 bases and J by 4 bases, leaving 11 bases between them. Here the CDR3 reads CASASIETQYF. The CDR3, as DNA: TGTGCCAGCGCGTCGATAGAGACCCAGTACTTC.

DNA for the CDR3: TGTGCCAGCAGTTTAATTTGGGACAGGGGATGGCGGGAGCTGTTTTTT. Its protein product is CASSLIWDRGWRELFF. The genes are TRBV28 and TRBJ2-2; TRBD1 matches at 10 bases. CDR3 size: 16 residues. The germline V gene has CDR1 MDHEN and CDR2 SYDVKM. V dropped 2 bases and J dropped 9; count of bases not matched to a gene: 9.

The chain is built from TRBV29-1 and TRBJ2-1; D ambiguous. CDR1 and CDR2 from the germline V gene are SQVTM and ANQGSEA. With 4 bases removed from V and 5 bases from J, the gap between germline ends came to 6 bases. The CDR3 covers 11 residues. The CDR3 protein is CSVAPDNEQFF. In nucleotides, the CDR3 is TGCAGCGTTGCCCCCGACAATGAGCAGTTCTTC.

The rearrangement links TRBV6-1 to TRBJ2-7, with D perhaps TRBD1 (5 bases). Germline V CDR1 and CDR2: MNHNS, SASEGT. Trimming pared 7 bases from V and 3 bases from J, leaving 10 bases between. The CDR3 loop spans 12 amino acids. CDR3 region: CASNKDSYEQYF. The CDR3 DNA is TGTGCCAGCAACAAAGACAGCTACGAGCAGTACTTC.

The chain joins TRBV5-6 to TRBJ2-1, with 9 bases identical to TRBD1. Germline-derived CDR1 and CDR2 are SGHDT and YYEEEE. The CDR3 has 14 residues. After removal of 0 bases from V and 9 bases from J, the junction contained 4 bases not matched to a gene. The CDR3 loop is CASSLDRGLGEQFF. The DNA of the CDR3 is TGTGCCAGCAGCTTGGACAGGGGGCTAGGTGAGCAGTTCTTC.

J is TRBJ1-2 and V is TRBV19; TRBD1 matches 9 bases. V lost 4 bases to trimming and J lost 4 bases; unmatched junction nucleotides: 10. Germline assignment: CDR1 LNHDA and CDR2 SQIVND (reference sequence). The CDR3 runs to 16 residues. The CDR3 is CASSTPGQGFSYGYTF. The CDR3 coding sequence is TGTGCCAGTAGTACACCGGGACAGGGATTTAGCTATGGCTACACCTTC. Using reference TRBV19 and TRBJ1-2 for the parts outside the CDR3, the full variable domain is DGGITQSPKYLFRKEGQNVTLSCEQNLNHDAMYWYRQDPGQGLRLIYYSQIVNDFQKGDIAEGYSVSREKKESFPLTVTSAQKNPTAFYLCASSTPGQGFSYGYTFGSGTRLTVV.

The chain has TRBV27 and TRBJ2-7, with TRBD1 matching 8 bases. Losses at the gene ends were 5 bases for V and 4 bases for J; bases not matched to a gene: 7. The CDR3 consists of 14 residues. Germline V gives CDR1 MNHEY, CDR2 SMNVEV (reference sequence). The CDR3 sequence: CASSPDRGRYEQYF. CDR3 nucleotide sequence: TGTGCCAGCAGTCCCGACAGGGGTCGTTACGAGCAGTACTTC.

The DNA for the CDR3 is TGTGCCAGCAGCTCCCCGGGACTCCCCCATGAGCAGTTCTTC. This codes for CASSSPGLPHEQFF. This chain links TRBV21-1 with TRBJ2-1; the table's D gene call, TRBD2, was not cross checked with the DNA. TRBV21-1 is reported as a pseudogene. The CDR3 covers 14 residues.

This sequence joins TRBV7-9 and TRBJ2-7, with 9 positions matching TRBD1. Trimming at V came to 5 bases and at J to 5 bases, leaving 13 bases not matched to a gene. The length of the CDR3 is 16 residues. Germline CDR1 reads SEHNR; CDR2 reads FQNEAQ (reference sequence). The DNA of the CDR3 is TGTGCCAGCAGCCCGACCTCGGGACAGGGTAAGAACGAGCAGTACTTC. Translation: CASSPTSGQGKNEQYF.

The chain employs TRBV27 and TRBJ2-2, with unresolved D. Germline CDR1 is MNHEY and CDR2 is SMNVEV (reference sequence). The length of the CDR3 is 14 residues. V gave up 3 bases and J gave up 5 bases, with 10 bases separating them. DNA of the CDR3: TGTGCCAGCAGTTTCGAATCGGTGACCGGGGAGCTGTTTTTT. This gives the protein CASSFESVTGELFF.